Below are 25 T cell receptor beta chains sequenced from a single sample in a study of cytomegalovirus exposure and HLA in healthy donors. Amplification used 60 Vbeta primers and 13 Jbeta primers. The method was immunoSEQ multiplex PCR; TCRdb's version includes in-frame clones alone and lacks a portion of them. The repertoire holds 150,000 to 200,000 clones, around 82% seen once, with 2% to 3% in the top ten. Sequenced material: PBMCs. Receptor source: a woman aged 25 to 39 in good health and CMV-seropositive.

This clone was seen just once. The J gene is TRBJ2-5, the V gene TRBV4-3; D is ambiguous. Germline CDR1 reads LGHNA; CDR2 reads YSLEER. V was trimmed by 3 bases and J by 1 base, leaving 12 bases between them. The CDR3 sequence is 15 residues long. CDR3 region: CASSHSVVTQETQYF. The CDR3 DNA sequence: TGCGCCAGCAGCCATTCGGTAGTTACCCAAGAGACCCAGTACTTC.

This clone was picked up one time. The chain couples TRBV7-2 to TRBJ1-1, with 11 positions matching TRBD1. CDR3 length: 15 amino acids. J gave up 10 bases and V 3 bases, and 10 bases lay outside the gene matches. Per the germline V gene, CDR1 is SGHTA and CDR2 is FQGNSA. As DNA, the CDR3 is TGTGCCAGCAGCTTGGGACAGGGGGTCGAAAAGGGAGCTTTCTTT. It codes for CASSLGQGVEKGAFF. Filled out from reference TRBV7-2 and TRBJ1-1, the complete variable domain reads GAGVSQSPSNKVTEKGKDVELRCDPISGHTALYWYRQSLGQGLEFLIYFQGNSAPDKSGLPSDRFSAERTGGSVSTLTIQRTQQEDSAVYLCASSLGQGVEKGAFFGQGTRLTVV.

The chain is built from TRBV10-3 and TRBJ2-1; D perhaps matches TRBD2 (5 bases). Per the germline V gene, CDR1 is ENHRY and CDR2 is SYGVKD. Between the trimmed V and J ends, which lost 10 bases and 3 bases, there was a span of 13 bases. CDR3 length equals 13 residues. CDR3 in DNA: TGTGCCAGCCACTCGGGGAGCTACAATGAGCAGTTCTTC. It translates to CASHSGSYNEQFF.

This clone was recorded a few times. This chain joins TRBV6-4 and TRBJ2-1; 10 bases line up with TRBD1. The germline gives CDR1 MRHNA, CDR2 SNTAGT. The CDR3 is made up of 13 amino acids. After removal of 4 bases from V and 7 bases from J, the junction contained 1 base not matched to a gene. The chain's CDR3 is CASSGDRGNEQFF. As DNA, the CDR3 is TGTGCCAGCAGTGGGGACAGGGGTAATGAGCAGTTCTTC.

This clone appeared a few times. Other nucleotide sequences from this sample produce the same CDR3. This sequence joins TRBV5-6 and TRBJ2-7; TRBD1 is a possible D gene (5 bases). Germline CDR1 and CDR2: SGHDT and YYEEEE. The germline V and J ends were trimmed by 4 bases and 3 bases, with 8 bases remaining between them. This CDR3 has 12 residues. The CDR3 sequence is CASSLTGYEQYF. CDR3 nucleotides: TGTGCCAGCAGCCTAACAGGCTACGAGCAGTACTTC.

The rearrangement joins TRBV4-2 to TRBJ2-2, with 11 bases matching TRBD2. The CDR3 has 17 amino acids. Unmatched junction bases numbered 4, after V lost 3 bases and J lost 1 base. The V gene's germline CDR1 is LGHNA and CDR2 YNFKEQ. CDR3 in DNA: TGTGCCAGCAGCCACCCACTAGCGGGGGAGAACACCGGGGAGCTGTTTTTT. It yields the protein CASSHPLAGENTGELFF.

The chain carries TRBV4-2 and TRBJ2-5; TRBD2 matches 9 bases. The V gene's germline CDR1 is LGHNA and CDR2 YNFKEQ. The ends lost 1 base at V and 0 bases at J; junction bases unmatched: 6. This CDR3 spans 17 amino acids. The CDR3 reads CASSQVLASGNQETQYF. The CDR3 DNA is TGTGCCAGCAGCCAAGTTCTAGCTAGCGGGAACCAAGAGACCCAGTACTTC.

V is TRBV7-2 and J is TRBJ2-6; perhaps TRBD1 as D (7 bases). CDR3 length: 17 amino acids. The germline V gene encodes CDR1 SGHTA and CDR2 FQGNSA. Trimming shortened V by 2 bases and J by 2 bases, and 13 bases separated the two germline ends. CDR3 coding DNA: TGTGCCAGCAGCTTATTCGGGGGACAGCCTGGGGCCAACGTCCTGACTTTC. Protein sequence: CASSLFGGQPGANVLTF.

J is TRBJ1-6 and V is TRBV15, with D unclear. Germline V lookup: CDR1 LNHNV, CDR2 YYDKDF (reference sequence). V gave up 6 bases and J gave up 0 bases, with 9 bases separating them. This CDR3 has 15 residues. CDR3 sequence reads: CATRGGSSYNSPLHF. The CDR3 DNA reads as TGTGCCACCAGAGGAGGGAGCTCCTATAATTCACCCCTCCACTTT.

The CDR3 DNA reads as TGTGCCAGTAGTACAATAACCGCGGACAGTAACTATGGCTACACCTTC. Encoded protein: CASSTITADSNYGYTF. The chain couples TRBV19 to TRBJ1-2; weak D call: TRBD1 (6 bases). The V end lost 4 bases, the J end lost 1 base, and 16 bases lay between the germline ends. This CDR3 has 16 amino acids. CDR1 is LNHDA, CDR2 SQIVND, per germline (reference sequence).

The chain couples TRBV10-3 to TRBJ2-7, with 11 bases aligning to TRBD1. CDR3 length equals 15 residues. The trim removed 10 bases at V and 2 bases at J, leaving 10 bases unmatched. Germline V gene lookup returns CDR1 ENHRY and CDR2 SYGVKD. The CDR3 DNA is TGTGCCAGCATTCCGGGACAGGGGGGACCCTACGAGCAGTACTTC. Its translation is CASIPGQGGPYEQYF.

V usage is TRBV10-1 and J usage is TRBJ2-1; 10 bases fit TRBD2. V was clipped by 5 bases and J by 7 bases; unmatched bases: 5. The CDR3 runs 14 residues. CDR1 is WNHNN and CDR2 is SYGVQD in the germline V gene (reference sequence). CDR3 protein: CASSSGGADNEQFF. In DNA, the CDR3 is TGCGCCAGCAGTAGCGGGGGGGCCGATAATGAGCAGTTCTTC.

The chain recombines TRBV11-1 with TRBJ2-5, with TRBD2 matching over 12 bases. This CDR3 contains 16 residues. With V trimmed by 4 bases and J by 0 bases, 3 bases remained unmatched. The germline gives CDR1 SGHAT, CDR2 FQDESV (reference sequence). The CDR3 loop is CASSSTSGGYQETQYF. CDR3 in DNA: TGTGCCAGCAGCTCGACTAGCGGGGGTTACCAAGAGACCCAGTACTTC.

The chain carries TRBV7-2 and TRBJ2-2, with D uncertain. The CDR3 runs 15 residues. V lost 0 bases and J lost 5, with 10 bases in between. Per the germline V gene, CDR1 is SGHTA and CDR2 is FQGNSA. CDR3 DNA sequence: TGTGCCAGCAGCTTAGCCTCCGGGTCGACCGGGGAGCTGTTTTTT. Protein: CASSLASGSTGELFF.

The V gene is TRBV5-1, the J gene TRBJ2-5, with 8 bases fitting TRBD1. The DNA end lines up better with TRBJ2-7; the J call may be wrong. Germline CDR1 reads SGHRS; CDR2 reads YFSETQ. The length of the CDR3 is 14 residues. The CDR3 region has the DNA TGCGCCAGCAGCTTAGGGACAGGACGCTACGAGCAGTACTTC. It translates to CASSLGTGRYEQYF.

The chain has TRBV5-3 and TRBJ2-4; TRBD2 matches 13 bases. TRBV5-3 is an open reading frame, and its role is uncertain. The length of the CDR3 is 18 residues. V was pared by 2 bases and J by 0 bases, with 5 bases of the junction left unmatched. The CDR3 region has the DNA TGTGCCAGAAGCTTAGGACTAGCGGGGGTTGTAGCCAAAAACATTCAGTACTTC. Protein product: CARSLGLAGVVAKNIQYF.

The genes are TRBV7-2 and TRBJ2-4; maybe TRBD2 (6 bases). The CDR3 totals 14 residues. CDR1 is SGHTA, CDR2 FQGNSA, per germline. The V end was cut by 2 bases, the J end by 8 bases, with 13 bases between. CDR3: CASSLSTEGDIQYF. Here the CDR3 DNA reads TGTGCCAGCAGCTTAAGTACGGAGGGAGACATTCAGTACTTC.

The chain combines TRBV7-2 with TRBJ1-2, with 10 bases fitting TRBD1. Trimming took 4 bases from V and 8 from J; bases not matched to a gene: 7. The CDR3 totals 14 residues. Germline assignment: CDR1 SGHTA and CDR2 FQGNSA. The chain's CDR3 is CASSSDRGRPGYTF. CDR3 sequence (DNA): TGTGCCAGCAGCTCTGACAGGGGGCGACCCGGCTACACCTTC.

A remark on this clone: Other DNA sequences in this sample translate to the same CDR3. The genes are TRBV5-6 and TRBJ2-3; 7 bases align to TRBD2. V lost 0 bases to trimming and J lost 8 bases; unmatched junction nucleotides: 3. The CDR3 consists of 13 residues. Germline CDR1 and CDR2: SGHDT and YYEEEE. CDR3 DNA: TGTGCCAGCAGCTTGGAAGGGAGGGTTACGCAGTATTTT. Translated: CASSLEGRVTQYF.

The chain couples TRBV19 to TRBJ1-1; 7 bases are shared with TRBD1. Germline V gene data show CDR1 as LNHDA and CDR2 as SQIVND (reference sequence). CDR3 length equals 15 residues. J was trimmed by 0 bases and V by 5 bases; bases with no gene match: 6. The CDR3 DNA follows: TGTGCCAGTAGTCCTACAGGGGCCCTGAACACTGAAGCTTTCTTT. It translates to CASSPTGALNTEAFF.

The chain links TRBV1 to TRBJ2-3; the tabulated D call, TRBD2, remains unverified against the DNA. TRBV1 is a pseudogene locus. The CDR3 has 16 amino acids. CDR3 in DNA: TGCACCAGCAGCCAAGAGAAGCGGGGGGGCACAGATACGCAGTATTTT. This gives the protein CTSSQEKRGGTDTQYF.

The chain recombines TRBV6-6 with TRBJ1-2, with D possibly matching TRBD1 (6 bases). V gave up 10 bases and J gave up 4 bases, with 13 bases separating them. CDR1 is MNHNY, CDR2 SVGAGI, per germline (reference sequence). This CDR3 has 12 residues. The CDR3 DNA follows: TGTGCCATTGACAGACAGGTCTATGGCTACACCTTC. Translated, it gives CAIDRQVYGYTF.

The rearrangement uses TRBV9 and TRBJ1-2; perhaps TRBD1 as D (6 bases). V was shortened by 4 bases and J by 7 bases, with 17 bases between the two germline ends. The CDR3 runs to 14 residues. Germline V gene sequence: CDR1 SGDLS, CDR2 YYNGEE. CDR3: CASSWDTGQGGYTF. CDR3 in DNA: TGTGCCAGCAGCTGGGACACGGGGCAGGGTGGCTACACCTTC. The variable domain in full, completed from reference TRBV9 and TRBJ1-2, reads DSGVTQTPKHLITATGQRVTLRCSPRSGDLSVYWYQQSLDQGLQFLIQYYNGEERAKGNILERFSAQQFPDLHSELNLSSLELGDSALYFCASSWDTGQGGYTFGSGTRLTVV.

The sample holds one count of this clone. The chain employs TRBV5-1 and TRBJ2-2; 7 nucleotides line up with TRBD2. Germline trimming cut 4 bases from V and 6 bases from J; bases unmatched to any gene: 3. Looked up from germline, CDR1 is SGHRS and CDR2 is YFSETQ. CDR3 length: 13 residues. CDR3 residues: CASSLGGPGELFF. Here the CDR3 DNA reads TGCGCCAGCAGCCTGGGAGGGCCCGGGGAGCTGTTTTTT.

This chain joins TRBV21-1 and TRBJ2-7; the D segment call TRBD1 is taken from the table without a DNA check. TRBV21-1 represents a pseudogene. The CDR3 length is 15 residues. The CDR3 DNA is TGTGCCAGCAGCAAGGACAGACCGCCCAGTTACGAGCAGTACTTC. It encodes CASSKDRPPSYEQYF.